This T cell receptor beta chain was documented in a study of T cells in Graves' hyperthyroidism and ophthalmopathy. Study background: Any treatment followed the collection of peripheral blood at initial diagnosis. Study-level points and caveats: Ophthalmopathy cases were set apart from stable hyperthyroidism by a 13 V-J model.

A few counts support this clonotype. Its antigen is not known. CDR3 size: 15 residues. Germline lookup yields CDR1 GTSNPN and CDR2 SVGIG (reference sequence). V lost 0 bases, J lost 3 bases, and 12 bases lay in between. Fresh 10 ml peripheral blood yielded PBMCs. RNA transcripts yielded amplified TCR beta CDR3 regions. First-round RT-PCR of the TCR CDR3 relied on the HTBI primer set. A single record per CDR3 protein comes from TCRdb applying MiXCR to the multiplex PCR reads. This sample has approximately 58,000 distinct CDR3 sequences, with approximately 50% found just once. The gene calls are TRBV30 and TRBJ1-5; perhaps TRBD1 as D (5 bases). The clonotype was recovered from a woman in her twenties or thirties with Graves' ophthalmopathy. The specimen sequenced was blood. Here the CDR3 DNA reads TGTGCCTGGAGTGTTCCCAGGGTATACAATCAGCCCCAGCATTTT. This encodes CAWSVPRVYNQPQHF.